A selection of T cell receptor beta chains follows, all from one sample in a study of blood T cell repertoires in COVID-19. Sequencing used immunoSEQ multiplex PCR; TCRdb keeps in-frame clones, though not all of them. The table records 330,000 or so clones, approximately 88% of them present only once. Sequences were obtained from PBMCs or T cells enriched from blood (not recorded which). The source is a man between 25 and 39 years old who had recovered from COVID-19. Each CDR3 is given with its conserved first and last residue. Fields, in order: V gene, clone size, J gene, D gene, CDR3 protein, CDR3 DNA. A D gene is named only where the DNA matches it firmly. Only some rows state a clone size, as once, few, many or a class for expanded clones.

>TRBV2|NA|TRBJ1-1|NA
CASSESRGTEAFF
TGTGCCAGCAGTGAATCAAGGGGGACTGAAGCTTTCTTT
>TRBV30|NA|TRBJ2-5|TRBD2
CAWSGGLAGATQYF
TGTGCCTGGAGTGGTGGACTAGCGGGGGCTACCCAGTACTTC
>TRBV9|NA|TRBJ2-7|TRBD1
CASSVGTGKYEQYF
TGTGCCAGCAGCGTAGGGACAGGCAAGTACGAGCAGTACTTC
>TRBV5-6|NA|TRBJ1-4|NA
CASSLGASGSEKLFF
TGTGCCAGCAGCTTGGGGGCTTCGGGGAGTGAAAAACTGTTTTTT
>TRBV7-9|NA|TRBJ2-3|NA
CASSLWGTGGTDTQYF
TGTGCCAGCAGCTTATGGGGGACGGGAGGCACAGATACGCAGTATTTT
>TRBV7-9|NA|TRBJ1-4|NA
CASSPRQGGEYEKLFF
TGTGCCAGCAGCCCACGGCAAGGGGGGGAATATGAAAAACTGTTTTTT
>TRBV5-1|NA|TRBJ1-3|NA
CASSLGRSSGNTIYF
TGCGCCAGCAGCTTGGGACGGAGCTCTGGAAACACCATATATTTT
>TRBV6-1|NA|TRBJ1-4|TRBD1
CASSEVRGANEKLFF
TGTGCCAGCAGTGAAGTCAGGGGGGCTAATGAAAAACTGTTTTTT
>TRBV7-6|NA|TRBJ2-7|TRBD1
CASSLWYDRGNYEQYF
TGTGCCAGCAGCTTGTGGTATGACAGGGGGAATTACGAGCAGTACTTC
>TRBV6-5|NA|TRBJ1-2|NA
CASSNREGYTF
TGTGCCAGCAGTAACAGGGAGGGCTACACCTTC
>TRBV10-3|NA|TRBJ1-6|NA
CAISAGQSLHF
TGTGCCATCAGTGCTGGGCAATCCCTCCACTTT
>TRBV7-8|NA|TRBJ1-2|NA
CASSPNSGNYGYTF
TGTGCCAGCAGCCCCAACTCGGGTAACTATGGCTACACCTTC
>TRBV27|NA|TRBJ2-1|TRBD1
CASSTRQGRPEQFF
TGTGCCAGCAGTACCCGACAGGGGAGGCCCGAGCAGTTCTTC
>TRBV5-1|NA|TRBJ2-5|NA
CASSLVIGGRETQYF
TGCGCCAGCAGCTTGGTTATCGGGGGAAGGGAGACCCAGTACTTC
>TRBV2|once|TRBJ1-2|TRBD1
CAEGQGLRLSYGYTF
TGTGCCGAAGGACAGGGATTACGGCTGTCTTATGGCTACACCTTC
>TRBV5-1|NA|TRBJ1-5|NA
CASSLEGAGDQPQHF
TGCGCCAGCAGCTTGGAAGGGGCAGGGGACCAGCCCCAGCATTTT
>TRBV5-6|NA|TRBJ2-1|TRBD2
CASSPPRLAGGRTSQFF
TGTGCCAGCAGCCCCCCTCGACTAGCGGGGGGTCGAACCTCACAGTTCTTC
>TRBV27|once|TRBJ1-1|TRBD1
CASSLTGDTEAFF
TGTGCCAGCAGTCTGACAGGGGACACTGAAGCTTTCTTT
>TRBV7-9|NA|TRBJ2-7|NA
CASSWKQGFSSYEQYF
TGTGCCAGCAGCTGGAAACAGGGATTCAGCTCCTACGAGCAGTACTTC
>TRBV7-9|few|TRBJ1-1|NA
CASSLEVGAIMNTEAFF
TGTGCCAGCAGCTTAGAGGTTGGGGCGATCATGAACACTGAAGCTTTCTTT
>TRBV5-6|NA|TRBJ1-2|NA
CASSPDGGNYGYTF
TGTGCCAGCAGCCCGGACGGAGGAAACTATGGCTACACCTTC
>TRBV23-1|once|TRBJ2-6|TRBD1
CASSQSGQGCGGANVLTF
TGCGCCAGCAGTCAATCGGGACAGGGGTGTGGTGGGGCCAACGTCCTGACTTTC
>TRBV27|NA|TRBJ2-2|NA
CASSLWGGLGTPNTGELFF
TGTGCCAGCAGTTTATGGGGGGGCCTCGGGACACCGAACACCGGGGAGCTGTTTTTT
>TRBV15|NA|TRBJ1-1|NA
CATSRDAAGKGLKATEAFF
TGTGCCACCAGCAGAGATGCGGCAGGGAAGGGATTGAAGGCCACTGAAGCTTTCTTT
>TRBV5-6|NA|TRBJ2-7|NA
CASSLYGVNYEQYF
TGTGCCAGCAGCTTGTACGGGGTAAACTACGAGCAGTACTTC